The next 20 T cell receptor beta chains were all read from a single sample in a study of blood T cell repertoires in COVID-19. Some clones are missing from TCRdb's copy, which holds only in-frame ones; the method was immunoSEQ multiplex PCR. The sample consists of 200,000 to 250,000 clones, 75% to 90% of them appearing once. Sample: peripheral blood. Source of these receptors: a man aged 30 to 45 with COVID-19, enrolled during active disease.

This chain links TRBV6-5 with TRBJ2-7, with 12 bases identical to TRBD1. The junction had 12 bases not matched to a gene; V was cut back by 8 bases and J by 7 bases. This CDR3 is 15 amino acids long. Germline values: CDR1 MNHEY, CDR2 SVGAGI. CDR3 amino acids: CASSLGTGGAGEQYF. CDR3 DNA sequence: TGTGCCAGCTCCTTAGGGACAGGGGGCGCGGGAGAGCAGTACTTC.

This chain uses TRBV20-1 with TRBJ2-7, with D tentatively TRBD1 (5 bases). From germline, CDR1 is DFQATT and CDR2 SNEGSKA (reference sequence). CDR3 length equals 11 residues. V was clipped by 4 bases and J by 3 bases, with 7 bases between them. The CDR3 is CSATQGYEQYF. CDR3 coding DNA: TGCAGTGCTACCCAGGGCTACGAGCAGTACTTC.

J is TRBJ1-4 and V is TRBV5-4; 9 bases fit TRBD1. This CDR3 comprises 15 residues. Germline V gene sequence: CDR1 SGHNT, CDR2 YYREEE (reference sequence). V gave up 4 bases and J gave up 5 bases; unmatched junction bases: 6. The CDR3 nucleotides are TGTGCCAGCAGCATTACCGGGACAGGGAATGAAAAACTGTTTTTT. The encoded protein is CASSITGTGNEKLFF.

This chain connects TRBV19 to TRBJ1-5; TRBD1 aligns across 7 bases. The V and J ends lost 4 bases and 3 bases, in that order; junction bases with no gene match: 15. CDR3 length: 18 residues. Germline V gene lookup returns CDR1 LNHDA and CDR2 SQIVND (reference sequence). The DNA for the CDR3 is TGTGCCAGTAGTACCGAGACAGGGTTTAGCCGATACAATCAGCCCCAGCATTTT. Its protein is CASSTETGFSRYNQPQHF.

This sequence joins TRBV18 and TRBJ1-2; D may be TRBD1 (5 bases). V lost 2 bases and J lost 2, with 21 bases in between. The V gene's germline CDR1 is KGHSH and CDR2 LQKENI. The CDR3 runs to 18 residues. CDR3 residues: CASSPFSVQGSGNYGYTF. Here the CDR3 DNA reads TGTGCCAGCTCACCATTTTCAGTTCAGGGATCAGGGAACTATGGCTACACCTTC.

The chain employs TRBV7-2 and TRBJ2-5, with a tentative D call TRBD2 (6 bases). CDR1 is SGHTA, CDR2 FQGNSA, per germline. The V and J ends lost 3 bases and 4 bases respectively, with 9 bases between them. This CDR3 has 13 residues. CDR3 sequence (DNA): TGTGCCAGCAGCTTCATGGGGGGAGAGACCCAGTACTTC. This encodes CASSFMGGETQYF.

The CDR3 DNA sequence: TGTGCCAGAGGAAGGGGATGGGAGAACACTGAAGCTTTCTTT. It encodes CARGRGWENTEAFF. The rearrangement uses TRBV2 and TRBJ1-1; D possibly corresponds to TRBD1 (5 bases). This CDR3 is built from 14 residues. V dropped 9 bases and J dropped 1 base, with 15 bases sitting between them. The germline gives CDR1 SNHLY, CDR2 FYNNEI.

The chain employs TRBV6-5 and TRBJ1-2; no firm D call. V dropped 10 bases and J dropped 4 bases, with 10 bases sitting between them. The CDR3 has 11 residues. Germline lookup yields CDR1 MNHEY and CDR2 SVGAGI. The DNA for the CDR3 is TGTGCCATTCAAACTCCCTATGGCTACACCTTC. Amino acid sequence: CAIQTPYGYTF.

CDR3: CATSRQGFHQPQHF. CDR3 DNA: TGTGCCACCAGTAGACAGGGGTTCCATCAGCCCCAGCATTTT. The chain combines TRBV15 with TRBJ1-5, with 8 bases that match TRBD1. The CDR3 totals 14 residues. Germline CDR1 is LNHNV and CDR2 is YYDKDF (reference sequence). V lost 6 bases, J lost 5 bases, and 6 bases stayed unmatched.

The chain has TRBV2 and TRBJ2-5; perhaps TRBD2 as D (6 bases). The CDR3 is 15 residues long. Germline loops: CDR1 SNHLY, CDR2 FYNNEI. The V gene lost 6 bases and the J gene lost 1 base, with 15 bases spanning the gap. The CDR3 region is CASRWDGSIQETQYF. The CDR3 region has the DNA TGTGCCAGCAGGTGGGACGGGAGCATCCAAGAGACCCAGTACTTC.

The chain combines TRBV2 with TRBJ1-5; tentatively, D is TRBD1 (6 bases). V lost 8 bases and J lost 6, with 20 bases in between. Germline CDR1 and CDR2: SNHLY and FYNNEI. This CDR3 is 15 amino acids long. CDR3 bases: TGTGCCAGCGATTACAGTCTTGGGGGCGGTCAGCCCCAGCATTTT. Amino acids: CASDYSLGGGQPQHF.

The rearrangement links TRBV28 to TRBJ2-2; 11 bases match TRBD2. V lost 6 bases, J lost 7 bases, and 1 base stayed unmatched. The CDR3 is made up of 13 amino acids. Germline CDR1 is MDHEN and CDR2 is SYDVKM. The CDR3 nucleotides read TGTGCCAGCAGGACTAGCGGGATCGGGGAGCTGTTTTTT. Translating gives CASRTSGIGELFF.

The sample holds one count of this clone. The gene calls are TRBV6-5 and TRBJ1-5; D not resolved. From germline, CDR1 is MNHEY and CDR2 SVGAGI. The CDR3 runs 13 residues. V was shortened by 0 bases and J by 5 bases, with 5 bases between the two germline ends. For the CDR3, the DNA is TGTGCCAGCAGTTACTCCCCCTATCAGCCCCAGCATTTT. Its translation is CASSYSPYQPQHF.

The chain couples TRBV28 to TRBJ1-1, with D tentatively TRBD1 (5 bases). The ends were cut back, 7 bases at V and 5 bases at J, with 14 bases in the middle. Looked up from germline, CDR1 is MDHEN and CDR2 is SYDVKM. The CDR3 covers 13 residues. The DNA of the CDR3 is TGTGCCAGCACCCCCGAGGAGGGGACTGAAGCTTTCTTT. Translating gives CASTPEEGTEAFF.

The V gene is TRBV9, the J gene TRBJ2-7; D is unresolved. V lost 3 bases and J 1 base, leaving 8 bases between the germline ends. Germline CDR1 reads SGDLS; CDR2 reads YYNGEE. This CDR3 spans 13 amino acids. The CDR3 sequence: CASSAFPSYEQYF. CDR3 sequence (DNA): TGTGCCAGCAGCGCCTTCCCGTCCTACGAGCAGTACTTC.

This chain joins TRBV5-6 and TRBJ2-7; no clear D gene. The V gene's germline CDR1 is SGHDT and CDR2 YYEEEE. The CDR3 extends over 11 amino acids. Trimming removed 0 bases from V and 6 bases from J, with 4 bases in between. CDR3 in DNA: TGTGCCAGCAGCTTGGGAGCCGAGCAGTACTTC. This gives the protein CASSLGAEQYF.

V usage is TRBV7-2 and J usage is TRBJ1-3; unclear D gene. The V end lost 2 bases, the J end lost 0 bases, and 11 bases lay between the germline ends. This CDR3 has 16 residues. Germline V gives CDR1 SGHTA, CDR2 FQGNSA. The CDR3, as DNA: TGTGCCAGCAGCTTATCGGTTAAAAGCTCTGGAAACACCATATATTTT. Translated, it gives CASSLSVKSSGNTIYF. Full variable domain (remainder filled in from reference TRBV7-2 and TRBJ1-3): GAGVSQSPSNKVTEKGKDVELRCDPISGHTALYWYRQSLGQGLEFLIYFQGNSAPDKSGLPSDRFSAERTGGSVSTLTIQRTQQEDSAVYLCASSLSVKSSGNTIYFGEGSWLTVV.

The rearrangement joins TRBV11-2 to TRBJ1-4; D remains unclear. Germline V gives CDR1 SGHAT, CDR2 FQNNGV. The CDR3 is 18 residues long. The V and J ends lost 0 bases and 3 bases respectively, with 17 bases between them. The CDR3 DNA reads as TGTGCCAGCAGCTTAGAATATGGGAGTCATCTCGCTAATGAAAAACTGTTTTTT. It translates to CASSLEYGSHLANEKLFF.

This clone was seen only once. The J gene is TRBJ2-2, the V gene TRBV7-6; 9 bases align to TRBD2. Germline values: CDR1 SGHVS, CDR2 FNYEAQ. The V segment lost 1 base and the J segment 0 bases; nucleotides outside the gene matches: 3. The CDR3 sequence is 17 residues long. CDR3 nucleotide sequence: TGTGCCAGCAGCTTAGAGACTAGCGGAGCGAACACCGGGGAGCTGTTTTTT. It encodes CASSLETSGANTGELFF.

The CDR3: CASSLGPGPFSGNTIYF. The DNA of the CDR3 is TGTGCCAGCAGCTTGGGGCCCGGACCCTTCTCTGGAAACACCATATATTTT. The rearrangement uses TRBV7-2 and TRBJ1-3; possible D gene TRBD1, 5 bases. With 3 bases removed from V and 0 bases from J, the gap between germline ends came to 15 bases. The CDR3 has 17 amino acids. Per germline, CDR1 SGHTA and CDR2 FQGNSA.